This T cell receptor beta chain stems from a study of cytomegalovirus exposure and HLA in healthy donors. Study results and limitations: Upon later analysis, TCR association rates were observed to vary by HLA locus, being highest for DRB1 and lowest for HLA-C. Immune exposure information available was restricted to CMV serostatus.

Details on this clone: The antigen is unknown.

The CDR3 spans 15 residues. Germline values: CDR1 SGHAT, CDR2 FQDESV (reference sequence). V lost 5 bases to trimming and J lost 5 bases; unmatched junction nucleotides: 7. Vbeta (60) and Jbeta (13) primers were used in the PCR. Sequencing was performed with immunoSEQ multiplex PCR; in TCRdb, only in-frame clones are kept and a portion is missing. This sample yields approximately 160,000 clones, of which around 76% are seen a single time; 1.5% to 1.9% belongs to the top ten. The receptor was isolated from a man aged 40-49 years in good health and CMV-seronegative. The rearrangement joins TRBV11-1 to TRBJ2-1; the match to TRBD2 covers 9 bases. What was sequenced was PBMCs. This chain's CDR3 is CASSDRLAAHNEQFF. CDR3 nucleotide sequence: TGTGCCAGCAGCGATAGACTAGCGGCACACAATGAGCAGTTCTTC.